Included here is one TCR beta chain sequence, with context. The sample originates from a study of blood T cell repertoires in COVID-19. Study information: PBMCs, B-cell-depleted T cells, or T cells provided the cDNA or gDNA that made up the material.

Generated by immunoSEQ multiplex PCR, the TCRdb table keeps only in-frame clones and is missing some. This table has hundreds of thousands of clones, around 90% appearing once. CDR3 size: 13 residues. CDR1 and CDR2 (germline): SQVTM, ANQGSEA. The V gene end was trimmed by 6 bases and the J gene end by 8 bases; junction bases not matched to a gene: 10. Enrolled through a virtual design, the participants were between about 18 and 100 years of age and came from fewer than 30 US areas. Sequenced material: PBMCs or T cells enriched from blood (not recorded which). The V and J genes are TRBV29-1 and TRBJ1-2, with 9 bases that match TRBD1. The receptor was derived from a woman aged 18-29 years who had recovered from COVID-19. CDR3 bases: TGCAGCGTCCCTGGGACAGGGCTATCCGGCTACACCTTC. Amino acid sequence: CSVPGTGLSGYTF.